A selection of T cell receptor beta chains follows, all from one sample in a study of blood T cell repertoires in COVID-19. The protocol was immunoSEQ multiplex PCR, while the TCRdb copy is restricted to in-frame clones and leaves out a portion. The table records roughly 400,000 clones, over 75% of them present only once. What was sequenced was PBMCs or T cells enriched from blood (not recorded which). These receptors originate from a man aged 30 to 39 who had recovered from COVID-19. CDR3s include the opening cysteine and the closing phenylalanine or tryptophan. A D gene is named only where the DNA matches it firmly. For some rows the clone size is stated as once, few or many, or as a class when expanded; others skip it.

V gene: TRBV5-5
D gene: TRBD1
J gene: TRBJ1-1
clone size: .
CDR3 protein: CASNRQGNTEAFF
CDR3 DNA: TGTGCCAGCAACCGACAGGGGAACACTGAAGCTTTCTTT

V gene: TRBV5-5
D gene: .
J gene: TRBJ1-5
clone size: .
CDR3 protein: CASSLVGRGPQHF
CDR3 DNA: TGTGCCAGCAGCTTGGTCGGTCGAGGGCCCCAGCATTTT

V gene: TRBV19
D gene: .
J gene: TRBJ1-1
clone size: .
CDR3 protein: CASSIGGYTEAFF
CDR3 DNA: TGTGCCAGTAGTATTGGAGGGTACACTGAAGCTTTCTTT

V gene: TRBV11-2
D gene: .
J gene: TRBJ1-2
clone size: .
CDR3 protein: CASSLEGAGRYGYTF
CDR3 DNA: TGTGCCAGCAGCTTAGAAGGGGCTGGTCGCTATGGCTACACCTTC

V gene: TRBV10-3
D gene: TRBD2
J gene: TRBJ2-7
clone size: .
CDR3 protein: CAASGRGAYEQYF
CDR3 DNA: TGTGCCGCCTCCGGGCGGGGGGCCTACGAGCAGTACTTC

V gene: TRBV11-2
D gene: .
J gene: TRBJ1-1
clone size: .
CDR3 protein: CASSLGQGRNTEAFF
CDR3 DNA: TGTGCCAGCAGCTTAGGTCAGGGCAGGAACACTGAAGCTTTCTTT

V gene: TRBV10-3
D gene: TRBD1
J gene: TRBJ2-3
clone size: .
CDR3 protein: CAIRDRGQTDTQYF
CDR3 DNA: TGTGCCATCAGGGACAGGGGGCAGACAGATACGCAGTATTTT

V gene: TRBV7-6
D gene: .
J gene: TRBJ1-2
clone size: .
CDR3 protein: CASSLGSGVFYGYTF
CDR3 DNA: TGTGCCAGCAGCTTAGGGTCGGGGGTGTTCTATGGCTACACCTTC

V gene: TRBV7-8
D gene: TRBD2
J gene: TRBJ2-3
clone size: .
CDR3 protein: CASSSTSGRAWDTQYF
CDR3 DNA: TGTGCCAGCAGCTCGACTAGCGGGAGGGCGTGGGATACGCAGTATTTT

V gene: TRBV5-4
D gene: TRBD2
J gene: TRBJ2-3
clone size: few
CDR3 protein: CASRGGVADTQYF
CDR3 DNA: TGTGCCAGCAGGGGGGGGGTCGCAGATACGCAGTATTTT

V gene: TRBV19
D gene: .
J gene: TRBJ2-1
clone size: .
CDR3 protein: CASSISVAENNEQFF
CDR3 DNA: TGTGCCAGTAGTATATCAGTAGCGGAAAACAATGAGCAGTTCTTC

V gene: TRBV7-9
D gene: TRBD2
J gene: TRBJ2-2
clone size: .
CDR3 protein: CASSFAGGPGTGELFF
CDR3 DNA: TGTGCCAGCAGCTTCGCGGGAGGGCCTGGGACCGGGGAGCTGTTTTTT

V gene: TRBV9
D gene: .
J gene: TRBJ2-6
clone size: .
CDR3 protein: CASSSPTGVLSGANVLTF
CDR3 DNA: TGTGCCAGCAGCTCCCCGACAGGCGTTCTCTCTGGGGCCAACGTCCTGACTTTC

V gene: TRBV12-3/TRBV12-4
D gene: .
J gene: TRBJ2-7
clone size: .
CDR3 protein: CAASRANEQYF
CDR3 DNA: TGTGCCGCAAGCAGGGCGAACGAGCAGTACTTC

V gene: TRBV14
D gene: TRBD1
J gene: TRBJ2-7
clone size: .
CDR3 protein: CASSQTTWDSKDYEQYF
CDR3 DNA: TGTGCCAGCAGCCAGACAACCTGGGACAGCAAGGACTACGAGCAGTACTTC

V gene: TRBV27
D gene: TRBD1
J gene: TRBJ2-1
clone size: once
CDR3 protein: CASSWGQGLNEQFF
CDR3 DNA: TGTGCCAGCAGTTGGGGACAGGGTCTCAATGAGCAGTTCTTC

V gene: TRBV10-2
D gene: .
J gene: TRBJ1-4
clone size: .
CDR3 protein: CASNFSGKEKLFF
CDR3 DNA: TGCGCCAGCAATTTCTCGGGGAAGGAAAAACTGTTTTTT

V gene: TRBV20-1
D gene: .
J gene: TRBJ2-1
clone size: .
CDR3 protein: CSARSDEQFF
CDR3 DNA: TGCAGTGCTAGGAGCGATGAGCAGTTCTTC

V gene: TRBV6-5
D gene: TRBD2
J gene: TRBJ2-5
clone size: .
CDR3 protein: CASRLTSGSPRSQYF
CDR3 DNA: TGTGCCAGCAGGTTGACTAGCGGGAGCCCCAGGTCCCAGTACTTC

V gene: TRBV2
D gene: .
J gene: TRBJ2-6
clone size: .
CDR3 protein: CASSVFGSPGANVLTF
CDR3 DNA: TGTGCCAGCAGTGTGTTCGGGAGCCCTGGGGCCAACGTCCTGACTTTC

V gene: TRBV5-6
D gene: TRBD2
J gene: TRBJ2-7
clone size: .
CDR3 protein: CASSEAGGSYEQYF
CDR3 DNA: TGTGCCAGCAGCGAAGCGGGAGGGTCCTACGAGCAGTACTTC

V gene: TRBV6-1
D gene: TRBD2
J gene: TRBJ2-7
clone size: .
CDR3 protein: CASSANIRTSGRVDEQYF
CDR3 DNA: TGTGCCAGCAGTGCCAACATTAGGACTAGCGGGAGGGTAGACGAGCAGTACTTC

V gene: TRBV24-1
D gene: .
J gene: TRBJ2-3
clone size: .
CDR3 protein: CATSIIGGGTDTQYF
CDR3 DNA: TGTGCCACCAGTATCATAGGAGGGGGCACAGATACGCAGTATTTT

V gene: TRBV11-2
D gene: TRBD2
J gene: TRBJ2-7
clone size: .
CDR3 protein: CASSPRTSGPRAYEQYF
CDR3 DNA: TGTGCCAGCAGCCCAAGGACTAGCGGACCCCGCGCCTACGAGCAGTACTTC

V gene: TRBV7-3
D gene: TRBD1
J gene: TRBJ1-2
clone size: .
CDR3 protein: CASSDRDRSGYTF
CDR3 DNA: TGTGCCAGCAGCGACCGGGACAGATCTGGCTACACCTTC

V gene: TRBV15
D gene: .
J gene: TRBJ1-2
clone size: .
CDR3 protein: CATSREGTTRGSNYGYTF
CDR3 DNA: TGTGCCACCAGCAGAGAGGGCACCACGCGGGGGTCTAACTATGGCTACACCTTC

V gene: TRBV27
D gene: TRBD2
J gene: TRBJ2-3
clone size: .
CDR3 protein: CASSLRLAGTTDTQYF
CDR3 DNA: TGTGCCAGCAGTCTCCGATTAGCGGGAACCACAGATACGCAGTATTTT

V gene: TRBV14
D gene: .
J gene: TRBJ2-7
clone size: .
CDR3 protein: CASSQSRQGGQYF
CDR3 DNA: TGTGCCAGCAGCCAAAGTCGACAGGGAGGGCAGTACTTC

V gene: TRBV2
D gene: .
J gene: TRBJ1-1
clone size: .
CDR3 protein: CASRLQGEAFF
CDR3 DNA: TGTGCCAGCAGGCTTCAGGGCGAAGCTTTCTTT

V gene: TRBV7-9
D gene: .
J gene: TRBJ1-3
clone size: .
CDR3 protein: CASSSGGTGNTIYF
CDR3 DNA: TGTGCCAGCAGCTCGGGGGGGACTGGAAACACCATATATTTT

V gene: TRBV5-1
D gene: .
J gene: TRBJ1-2
clone size: .
CDR3 protein: CASSPTVPNYGYTF
CDR3 DNA: TGCGCCAGCAGTCCGACAGTCCCTAACTATGGCTACACCTTC

V gene: TRBV28
D gene: TRBD2
J gene: TRBJ2-3
clone size: .
CDR3 protein: CASSSWTSGSPDTQYF
CDR3 DNA: TGTGCCAGCAGTTCCTGGACTAGCGGGAGCCCAGATACGCAGTATTTT

V gene: TRBV19
D gene: .
J gene: TRBJ1-1
clone size: .
CDR3 protein: CASSPQGSEAFF
CDR3 DNA: TGTGCCAGTAGTCCACAGGGCTCTGAAGCTTTCTTT

V gene: TRBV3-1/TRBV3-2
D gene: .
J gene: TRBJ2-3
clone size: .
CDR3 protein: CASSSRVGSTDTQYF
CDR3 DNA: TGTGCCAGCAGTTCCCGGGTTGGTAGCACAGATACGCAGTATTTT

V gene: TRBV5-1
D gene: .
J gene: TRBJ2-1
clone size: .
CDR3 protein: CATHTYNEQFF
CDR3 DNA: TGCGCCACCCACACCTACAATGAGCAGTTCTTC

V gene: TRBV28
D gene: .
J gene: TRBJ2-6
clone size: .
CDR3 protein: CASIRRSGANVLTF
CDR3 DNA: TGTGCCAGCATCAGGCGCTCTGGGGCCAACGTCCTGACTTTC

V gene: TRBV5-1
D gene: .
J gene: TRBJ2-7
clone size: .
CDR3 protein: CASSLASISSYEQYF
CDR3 DNA: TGCGCCAGCAGCTTGGCTTCTATTAGCTCCTACGAGCAGTACTTC

V gene: TRBV15
D gene: .
J gene: TRBJ1-2
clone size: .
CDR3 protein: CATSRAFGQDGYTF
CDR3 DNA: TGTGCCACCAGCAGGGCGTTTGGGCAGGATGGCTACACCTTC

V gene: TRBV3-1/TRBV3-2
D gene: .
J gene: TRBJ2-7
clone size: .
CDR3 protein: CASSQVGSTGEQYF
CDR3 DNA: TGTGCCAGCAGCCAAGTCGGGTCTACCGGAGAGCAGTACTTC

V gene: TRBV18
D gene: TRBD2
J gene: TRBJ2-1
clone size: .
CDR3 protein: CASSGAGGESYNEQFF
CDR3 DNA: TGTGCCAGCTCAGGAGCGGGAGGGGAATCCTACAATGAGCAGTTCTTC

V gene: TRBV18
D gene: TRBD2
J gene: TRBJ2-7
clone size: .
CDR3 protein: CASSPPRGSGYEQYF
CDR3 DNA: TGTGCCAGCTCACCACCTCGCGGGAGTGGGTACGAGCAGTACTTC

V gene: TRBV27
D gene: TRBD1
J gene: TRBJ1-6
clone size: once
CDR3 protein: CASSVRDRNSPLHF
CDR3 DNA: TGTGCCAGCAGCGTCCGGGACAGAAATTCACCCCTCCACTTT

V gene: TRBV29-1
D gene: .
J gene: TRBJ2-3
clone size: .
CDR3 protein: CSQSLLRAESTDTQYF
CDR3 DNA: TGCAGCCAGTCCCTGCTCAGGGCGGAAAGCACAGATACGCAGTATTTT

V gene: TRBV28
D gene: .
J gene: TRBJ2-5
clone size: .
CDR3 protein: CASRDQGLGTQYF
CDR3 DNA: TGTGCCAGCAGAGATCAGGGTCTAGGGACCCAGTACTTC

V gene: TRBV20-1
D gene: .
J gene: TRBJ2-5
clone size: .
CDR3 protein: CSASGGGGYQETQYF
CDR3 DNA: TGCAGTGCTAGTGGCGGCGGAGGGTACCAAGAGACCCAGTACTTC

V gene: TRBV5-8
D gene: .
J gene: TRBJ2-7
clone size: .
CDR3 protein: CASSLTGTGSSYEQYF
CDR3 DNA: TGTGCCAGCAGCTTAACCGGGACTGGAAGCTCCTACGAGCAGTACTTC

V gene: TRBV2
D gene: .
J gene: TRBJ2-6
clone size: once
CDR3 protein: CASSESVGANVLTF
CDR3 DNA: TGTGCCAGCAGTGAATCAGTTGGGGCCAACGTCCTGACTTTC

V gene: TRBV30
D gene: TRBD1
J gene: TRBJ2-7
clone size: .
CDR3 protein: CAWSGTGNSYEQYF
CDR3 DNA: TGTGCCTGGAGCGGGACAGGCAACTCCTACGAGCAGTACTTC

V gene: TRBV7-2
D gene: TRBD1
J gene: TRBJ1-1
clone size: .
CDR3 protein: CASSGDRNTEAFF
CDR3 DNA: TGTGCCAGCAGCGGGGACAGAAACACTGAAGCTTTCTTT